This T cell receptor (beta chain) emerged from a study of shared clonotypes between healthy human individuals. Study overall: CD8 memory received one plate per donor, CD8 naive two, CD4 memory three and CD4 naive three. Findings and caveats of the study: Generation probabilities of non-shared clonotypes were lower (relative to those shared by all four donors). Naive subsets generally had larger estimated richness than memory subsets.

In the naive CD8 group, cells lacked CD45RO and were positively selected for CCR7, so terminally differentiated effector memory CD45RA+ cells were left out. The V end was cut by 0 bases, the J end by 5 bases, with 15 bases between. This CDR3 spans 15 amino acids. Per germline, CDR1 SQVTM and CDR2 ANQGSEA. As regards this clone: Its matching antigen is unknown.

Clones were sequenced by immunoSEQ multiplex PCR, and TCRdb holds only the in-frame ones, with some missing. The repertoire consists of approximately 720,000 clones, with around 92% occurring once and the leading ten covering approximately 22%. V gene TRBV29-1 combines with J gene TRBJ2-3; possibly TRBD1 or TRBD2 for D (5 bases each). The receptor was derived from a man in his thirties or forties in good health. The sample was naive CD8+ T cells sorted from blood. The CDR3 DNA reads TGCAGCGTTGAAGATCGGGGCAGGTTGATAGATACGCAGTATTTT. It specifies CSVEDRGRLIDTQYF.